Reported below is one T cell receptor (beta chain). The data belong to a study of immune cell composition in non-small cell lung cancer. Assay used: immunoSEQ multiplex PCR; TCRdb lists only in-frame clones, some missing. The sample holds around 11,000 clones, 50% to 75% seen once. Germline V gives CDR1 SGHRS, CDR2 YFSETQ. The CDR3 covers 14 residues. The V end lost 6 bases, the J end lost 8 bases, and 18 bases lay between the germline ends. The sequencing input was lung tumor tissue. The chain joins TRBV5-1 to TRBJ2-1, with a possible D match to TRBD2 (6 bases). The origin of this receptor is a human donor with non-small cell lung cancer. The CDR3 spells CASTTGTGGHEQFF. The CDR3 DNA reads TGCGCCAGCACCACCGGGACCGGAGGGCATGAGCAGTTCTTC. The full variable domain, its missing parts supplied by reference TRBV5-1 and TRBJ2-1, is KAGVTQTPRYLIKTRGQQVTLSCSPISGHRSVSWYQQTPGQGLQFLFEYFSETQRNKGNFPGRFSGRQFSNSRSEMNVSTLELGDSALYLCASTTGTGGHEQFFGPGTRLTVL.